These 7 T cell receptor beta chains originate from one sample sequenced in a study of control samples from healthy donors and cancer patients. Data came from immunoSEQ multiplex PCR; TCRdb stores just in-frame clones and leaves some out. The table lists over 80,000 clones, 91% of them singletons. Sequencing was carried out using blood. The source of these receptors is a young man in good health.

The chain links TRBV29-1 to TRBJ2-2; the D gene is possibly TRBD2 (6 bases). V lost 7 bases, J lost 5 bases, and 17 bases lay in between. In germline, CDR1 is SQVTM, CDR2 ANQGSEA. The CDR3 runs 14 residues. DNA for the CDR3: TGCAGCGGGAAGGAGGGAGTGAAGACCGGGGAGCTGTTTTTT. Translating gives CSGKEGVKTGELFF.

The CDR3 loop reads CASSLAGGSDTQYF. The CDR3 nucleotides read TGTGCCAGCAGCTTGGCGGGGGGATCAGATACGCAGTATTTT. This rearrangement joins TRBV5-5 to TRBJ2-3, with 7 nucleotides matching TRBD2. J was trimmed by 4 bases and V by 0 bases; bases with no gene match: 2. Germline assignment: CDR1 SGHKS and CDR2 YYEKEE (reference sequence). The CDR3 spans 14 residues. The full variable domain, rest sourced from reference TRBV5-5 and TRBJ2-3, is DAGVTQSPTHLIKTRGQQVTLRCSPISGHKSVSWYQQVLGQGPQFIFQYYEKEERGRGNFPDRFSARQFPNYSSELNVNALLLGDSALYLCASSLAGGSDTQYFGPGTRLTVL.

This clone was seen only once. The J gene is TRBJ2-1, the V gene TRBV10-3; D is unresolved. The CDR3 is 16 residues long. V was cut by 2 bases and J by 0 bases, with 11 bases left in between. The germline V gene encodes CDR1 ENHRY and CDR2 SYGVKD. In DNA, the CDR3 is TGTGCCATCAGTGAGCCGATCTTGAGCTCCTACAATGAGCAGTTCTTC. It is translated as CAISEPILSSYNEQFF.

The CDR3 region has the DNA TGTGCCAGTAGTATAGGCCCATCGAGCGGGGGCTCGGTGACCCAGTACTTC. It yields the protein CASSIGPSSGGSVTQYF. This chain joins TRBV19 and TRBJ2-5, with TRBD2 matching 8 bases. CDR3 size: 17 residues. Germline CDR1 and CDR2: LNHDA and SQIVND (reference sequence). V lost 1 base to trimming and J lost 7 bases; unmatched junction nucleotides: 14.

The V call is TRBV5-1, the J call TRBJ1-1; TRBD1 is a possible D gene (6 bases). This CDR3 has 14 amino acids. V shed 1 base and J shed 4 bases, with 11 bases lying between them. Germline CDR1 SGHRS, CDR2 YFSETQ. The CDR3 reads CASSLRGDPTEAFF. CDR3 nucleotides: TGCGCCAGCAGCTTGAGGGGGGACCCCACTGAAGCTTTCTTT.

V gene TRBV2 combines with J gene TRBJ1-1, with a possible D match to TRBD1 (5 bases). The CDR3 spans 12 residues. V was clipped by 6 bases and J by 7 bases, with 12 bases between them. The V gene's germline CDR1 is SNHLY and CDR2 FYNNEI. CDR3 sequence (DNA): TGTGCCAGCAGGGGACTCGAGCGTGAAGCTTTCTTT. Protein sequence: CASRGLEREAFF.

The rearrangement links TRBV14 to TRBJ2-7; TRBD1 agrees at 8 bases. Germline lookup yields CDR1 SGHDN and CDR2 FVKESK. The CDR3 extends over 15 amino acids. Trimming took 3 bases from V and 1 from J; bases not matched to a gene: 5. As DNA, the CDR3 is TGTGCCAGCAGCCACGGACAGGGTCTATCCTACGAGCAGTACTTC. Amino acid sequence: CASSHGQGLSYEQYF.